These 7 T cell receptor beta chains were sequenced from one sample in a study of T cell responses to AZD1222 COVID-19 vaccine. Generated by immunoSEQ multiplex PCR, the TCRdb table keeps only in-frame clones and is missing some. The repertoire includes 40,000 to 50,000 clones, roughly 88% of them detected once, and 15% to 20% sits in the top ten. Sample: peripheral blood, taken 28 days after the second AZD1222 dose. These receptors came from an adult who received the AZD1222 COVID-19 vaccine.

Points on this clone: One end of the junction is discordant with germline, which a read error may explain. This CDR3 reads CASSLTLTGSGNTIYF. The DNA of the CDR3 is TGTGCTAGCAGCTTAACGCTGACAGGGTCTGGAAACACCATATATTTT. V and J are TRBV7-7 and TRBJ1-3, with 7 positions matching TRBD1. The CDR3 is 16 residues long. The germline CDR1 and CDR2 sequences are SSHAT and FNYEAQ (reference sequence).

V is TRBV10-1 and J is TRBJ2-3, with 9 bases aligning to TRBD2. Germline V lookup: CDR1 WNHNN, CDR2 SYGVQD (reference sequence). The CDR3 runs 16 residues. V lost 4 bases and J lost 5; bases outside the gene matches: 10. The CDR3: CASSGPLAGGIDTQYF. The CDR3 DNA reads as TGCGCCAGCAGTGGCCCACTAGCGGGCGGGATAGATACGCAGTATTTT.

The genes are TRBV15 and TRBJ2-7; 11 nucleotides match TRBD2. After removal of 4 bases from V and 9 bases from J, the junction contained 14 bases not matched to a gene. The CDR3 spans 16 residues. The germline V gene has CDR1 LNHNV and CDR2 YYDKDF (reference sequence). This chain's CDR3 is CATSKASGGPAGVQYF. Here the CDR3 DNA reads TGTGCCACCAGCAAAGCTAGCGGGGGGCCCGCTGGGGTGCAGTACTTC.

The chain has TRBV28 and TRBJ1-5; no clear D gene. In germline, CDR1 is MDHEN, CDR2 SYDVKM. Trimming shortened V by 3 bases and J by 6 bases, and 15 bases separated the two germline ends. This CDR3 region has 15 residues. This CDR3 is CASSLALQRSQPQHF. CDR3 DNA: TGTGCCAGCAGTTTGGCCCTTCAGCGGAGTCAGCCCCAGCATTTT.

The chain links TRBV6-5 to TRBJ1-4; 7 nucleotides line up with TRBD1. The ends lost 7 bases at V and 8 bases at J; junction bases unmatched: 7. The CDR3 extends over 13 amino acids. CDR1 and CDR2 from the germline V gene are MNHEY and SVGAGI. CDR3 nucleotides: TGTGCCAGCAAGGACCAGGGGGGAGAAAAACTGTTTTTT. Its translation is CASKDQGGEKLFF.

The CDR3 protein is CASTPGQGDSNQPQHF. For the CDR3, the DNA is TGTGCCAGCACTCCGGGACAGGGGGATAGCAATCAGCCCCAGCATTTT. The chain is built from TRBV2 and TRBJ1-5, with 11 bases identical to TRBD1. This CDR3 spans 16 amino acids. Germline V CDR1 and CDR2: SNHLY, FYNNEI. After removal of 7 bases from V and 0 bases from J, the junction contained 5 bases not matched to a gene.

CDR3 amino acids: CASSQVSGVEQFF. The CDR3 DNA reads TGTGCCAGCAGCCAAGTCTCAGGGGTGGAGCAGTTCTTC. V is TRBV4-2 and J is TRBJ2-1, with D possibly being TRBD1 (6 bases). Germline values: CDR1 LGHNA, CDR2 YNFKEQ. V lost 1 base and J lost 10, with 11 bases in between. The CDR3 runs to 13 residues.